The 32 T cell receptor beta chains reported below all come from one sample, sequenced in a study of blood T cell repertoires in COVID-19 (dated by TCRdb to about 2020). Library preparation was by the immunoSEQ multiplex PCR assay. The clones in this table, taken by TCRdb from immuneACCESS, are in-frame only. Not every clone is retained; where verified, under half of the shortfall comes from an unresolved V gene, and the cause of the rest is unknown. This sample gives about 360,000 clones in total; approximately 86% of them show up just once. Over 2.5% of the sample is held by the ten biggest clonotypes. The sequencing input was peripheral blood. The receptors originated from a human donor in a cohort sampled during active COVID-19.

The V call is TRBV6-5, the J call TRBJ2-5; D may be TRBD1 (6 bases). Germline V gene sequence: CDR1 MNHEY, CDR2 SVGAGI. There are 14 residues in the CDR3. V gave up 6 bases and J gave up 1 base, with 12 bases separating them. The CDR3 DNA sequence: TGTGCCAGCAGCCTAGGACAGAGCCAAGAGACCCAGTACTTC. Translating gives CASSLGQSQETQYF.

In its sample, this clone was seen once. The rearrangement links TRBV5-6 to TRBJ2-7; D perhaps matches TRBD2 (5 bases). V lost 2 bases, J lost 2 bases, and 8 bases lay in between. The germline V gene encodes CDR1 SGHDT and CDR2 YYEEEE. The CDR3 loop spans 13 amino acids. The CDR3 nucleotides are TGTGCCAGCAGCTTCGGACTCGCCTACGAGCAGTACTTC. It is translated as CASSFGLAYEQYF.

V and J are TRBV19 and TRBJ1-5; D is perhaps TRBD1 (6 bases). This CDR3 region has 15 residues. Germline V gene data show CDR1 as LNHDA and CDR2 as SQIVND (reference sequence). V lost 1 base, J lost 3 bases, and 10 bases lay in between. The chain's CDR3 is CASSIGGQANQPQHF. In DNA form, the CDR3 reads TGTGCCAGTAGTATAGGGGGGCAGGCCAATCAGCCCCAGCATTTT. The whole variable domain, filled in from reference TRBV19 and TRBJ1-5, reads DGGITQSPKYLFRKEGQNVTLSCEQNLNHDAMYWYRQDPGQGLRLIYYSQIVNDFQKGDIAEGYSVSREKKESFPLTVTSAQKNPTAFYLCASSIGGQANQPQHFGDGTRLSIL.

J is TRBJ1-1 and V is TRBV5-6, with 10 nucleotides matching TRBD1. J was trimmed by 4 bases and V by 3 bases; bases with no gene match: 6. Germline CDR1 is SGHDT and CDR2 is YYEEEE. The CDR3 contains 15 residues. CDR3 DNA sequence: TGTGCCAGCAGCTCGGACAGGGGGTGGGGCACTGAAGCTTTCTTT. It encodes CASSSDRGWGTEAFF.

This clone occurred once. The chain links TRBV19 to TRBJ2-6, with 10 nucleotides matching TRBD2. Germline V lookup: CDR1 LNHDA, CDR2 SQIVND (reference sequence). The junction had 9 bases not matched to a gene; V was cut back by 7 bases and J by 0 bases. The CDR3 totals 18 residues. The CDR3 here is CASTLKLAGPSGANVLTF. The CDR3 DNA reads as TGTGCCAGTACCCTAAAACTAGCGGGACCCTCTGGGGCCAACGTCCTGACTTTC.

This rearrangement joins TRBV30 to TRBJ1-5; possibly TRBD1 for D (6 bases). Germline loops: CDR1 GTSNPN, CDR2 SVGIG (reference sequence). This CDR3 has 16 amino acids. The V gene lost 5 bases and the J gene lost 6 bases, with 23 bases spanning the gap. CDR3 sequence (DNA): TGTGCCTGGGGGGCCGGGGACATCCGCGTCGGTCAGCCCCAGCATTTT. Its translation is CAWGAGDIRVGQPQHF.

V usage is TRBV7-3 and J usage is TRBJ2-5; TRBD1 agrees at 11 bases. The V gene end was trimmed by 2 bases and the J gene end by 4 bases; junction bases not matched to a gene: 6. Germline V gives CDR1 SGHTA, CDR2 FQGTGA. This CDR3 is built from 16 residues. For the CDR3, the DNA is TGTGCCAGCAGCTTAGTCGGACAGGGGGCGGGAGAGACCCAGTACTTC. It encodes CASSLVGQGAGETQYF.

J is TRBJ1-4 and V is TRBV27, with D hard to call. V was shortened by 8 bases and J by 6 bases, with 22 bases between the two germline ends. The CDR3 runs to 16 residues. Germline CDR1 and CDR2: MNHEY and SMNVEV (reference sequence). Written as DNA, the CDR3 is TGTGCCAGCGCCCGGGGAGGGTACCCCGCATATGAAAAACTGTTTTTT. Protein product: CASARGGYPAYEKLFF.

Only a few counts were recorded for this clone. The rearrangement joins TRBV28 to TRBJ2-7; TRBD1 agrees at 8 bases. The length of the CDR3 is 16 residues. From germline, CDR1 is MDHEN and CDR2 SYDVKM. The V gene end was trimmed by 5 bases and the J gene end by 2 bases; junction bases not matched to a gene: 11. This CDR3 reads CASSATPGTGPYEQYF. CDR3 bases: TGTGCCAGCAGTGCCACGCCCGGGACAGGCCCCTACGAGCAGTACTTC.

This clone is a singleton in its sample. The chain is built from TRBV6-5 and TRBJ1-5; 8 bases are shared with TRBD1. CDR3 size: 14 residues. The junction had 8 bases not matched to a gene; V was cut back by 7 bases and J by 6 bases. CDR1 is MNHEY, CDR2 SVGAGI, per germline. The CDR3 sequence is CASMGTGGVQPQHF. CDR3 DNA: TGTGCCAGCATGGGTACAGGGGGAGTTCAGCCCCAGCATTTT.

This clone was observed a single time. The rearrangement joins TRBV7-9 to TRBJ2-1; D is possibly TRBD2 (6 bases). This CDR3 spans 19 amino acids. Deletions cut 1 base from V and 9 bases from J, with 28 bases between. Germline loops: CDR1 SEHNR, CDR2 FQNEAQ (reference sequence). Here the CDR3 DNA reads TGTGCCAGCAGCTTAGGAGGATACGAAGCGGGTGGCCTGATACGTGAGCAGTTCTTC. Encoded protein: CASSLGGYEAGGLIREQFF.

This clone was seen more than once but under ten times. The V call is TRBV4-2, the J call TRBJ1-2; D is ambiguous. Germline CDR1 is LGHNA and CDR2 is YNFKEQ. The length of the CDR3 is 13 residues. V was trimmed by 7 bases and J by 4 bases, leaving 13 bases between them. The CDR3 nucleotides read TGTGCCAGCACCCCGCAGGCTGGCTATGGCTACACCTTC. The encoded protein is CASTPQAGYGYTF.

The chain recombines TRBV7-3 with TRBJ2-2; D ambiguous. Germline CDR1 reads SGHTA; CDR2 reads FQGTGA. This CDR3 is built from 12 residues. V was trimmed by 1 base and J by 8 bases, leaving 5 bases between them. The CDR3 is CASSLNTGELFF. In nucleotides, the CDR3 is TGTGCCAGCAGCTTAAATACTGGGGAGCTGTTTTTT. The full variable domain, rest sourced from reference TRBV7-3 and TRBJ2-2, is GAGVSQTPSNKVTEKGKYVELRCDPISGHTALYWYRQSLGQGPEFLIYFQGTGAADDSGLPNDRFFAVRPEGSVSTLKIQRTERGDSAVYLCASSLNTGELFFGEGSRLTVL.

A few counts support this clone. This chain joins TRBV9 and TRBJ2-7, with 8 bases that match TRBD1. The V segment lost 4 bases and the J segment 6 bases; nucleotides outside the gene matches: 12. The CDR3 has 15 residues. Germline assignment: CDR1 SGDLS and CDR2 YYNGEE. CDR3 amino acids: CASSTRGQGVGEQYF. As DNA, the CDR3 is TGTGCCAGCAGCACCCGCGGACAGGGAGTTGGCGAGCAGTACTTC. The whole variable domain, filled in from reference TRBV9 and TRBJ2-7, reads DSGVTQTPKHLITATGQRVTLRCSPRSGDLSVYWYQQSLDQGLQFLIQYYNGEERAKGNILERFSAQQFPDLHSELNLSSLELGDSALYFCASSTRGQGVGEQYFGPGTRLTVT.

The rearrangement links TRBV10-1 to TRBJ2-7; tentatively, D is TRBD1 (5 bases). CDR1 and CDR2 from the germline V gene are WNHNN and SYGVQD (reference sequence). Trimming removed 7 bases at V and 2 bases at J, with 12 bases between. CDR3 length: 13 residues. The CDR3, as DNA: TGCGCCAGCACCTCCCAGGGAACCTACGAGCAGTACTTC. Its protein product is CASTSQGTYEQYF.

This chain joins TRBV3-1 (or the pseudogene TRBV3-2) and TRBJ2-1; 13 nucleotides align to TRBD2. The V segment lost 4 bases and the J segment 3 bases; nucleotides outside the gene matches: 15. Germline loops: CDR1 LGHDT, CDR2 YNNKEL (reference sequence). The CDR3 runs 20 residues. The CDR3 DNA follows: TGTGCCAGCAGCCGGCTAACACTAGCGGGGGGGCCACGGAGCTACAATGAGCAGTTCTTC. Its translation: CASSRLTLAGGPRSYNEQFF.

The chain links TRBV11-2 to TRBJ1-6; tentatively, D is TRBD1 (6 bases). Per germline, CDR1 SGHAT and CDR2 FQNNGV. The CDR3 spans 17 residues. The V end lost 1 base, the J end lost 7 bases, and 17 bases lay between the germline ends. CDR3 in DNA: TGTGCCAGCAGCTTAGCCCCGGCAGGGGCGCCCAATTCACCCCTCCACTTT. Encoded protein: CASSLAPAGAPNSPLHF.

The chain couples TRBV24-1 to TRBJ1-5, with 7 bases that match TRBD1. J was trimmed by 5 bases and V by 6 bases; bases with no gene match: 3. The CDR3 has 13 amino acids. Per the germline V gene, CDR1 is KGHDR and CDR2 is SFDVKD. The CDR3, as DNA: TGTGCCACCAGTATTACAGGGGATCAGCCCCAGCATTTT. It is translated as CATSITGDQPQHF.

Written as DNA, the CDR3 is TGTGCCAGCAGCGTAGATTCTTTCAGCGGGAGTAGGAACGAGCAGTACTTC. Translating it yields CASSVDSFSGSRNEQYF. The J gene is TRBJ2-7, the V gene TRBV9; 8 bases map to TRBD2. Germline loops: CDR1 SGDLS, CDR2 YYNGEE. V shed 0 bases, J shed 5 bases, and the junction held 13 bases outside the gene matches. This CDR3 is 17 amino acids long.

The CDR3 is CASSVQQGALPLTDTQYF. CDR3 bases: TGTGCCAGCAGCGTACAACAGGGGGCGCTTCCGCTCACAGATACGCAGTATTTT. V is TRBV9 and J is TRBJ2-3; 9 positions match TRBD1. CDR1 is SGDLS and CDR2 is YYNGEE in the germline V gene. V lost 1 base and J lost 2; bases outside the gene matches: 11. The CDR3 spans 18 residues.

This clone was detected once. In DNA form, the CDR3 reads TGTGCCAGCAGCCCTCTCGGTGGGGAGCTGTTTTTT. Its protein product is CASSPLGGELFF. The V gene is TRBV3-1 (or the pseudogene TRBV3-2), the J gene TRBJ2-2; no definite D call. Trimming left V 4 bases short and J 8 bases short, with 8 bases between. Germline V lookup: CDR1 LGHDT, CDR2 YNNKEL (reference sequence). CDR3 size: 12 residues.

The chain employs TRBV15 and TRBJ2-1, with TRBD2 matching 7 bases. CDR1 is LNHNV, CDR2 YYDKDF, per germline (reference sequence). The CDR3 has 16 amino acids. With 3 bases clipped from V and 1 base from J, the junction kept 6 bases outside the gene matches. The CDR3 region has the DNA TGTGCCACCAGCAGGGGGAGGGGAGTATCCTACAATGAGCAGTTCTTC. Translated: CATSRGRGVSYNEQFF. Filled out from reference TRBV15 and TRBJ2-1, the complete variable domain reads DAMVIQNPRYQVTQFGKPVTLSCSQTLNHNVMYWYQQKSSQAPKLLFHYYDKDFNNEADTPDNFQSRRPNTSFCFLDIRSPGLGDTAMYLCATSRGRGVSYNEQFFGPGTRLTVL.

In this sample, this clone turned up once. V and J are TRBV15 and TRBJ1-1; D unclear. The V gene lost 3 bases and the J gene lost 2 bases, with 13 bases spanning the gap. Germline CDR1 LNHNV, CDR2 YYDKDF (reference sequence). The CDR3 spans 15 residues. Here the CDR3 DNA reads TGTGCCACCAGCAGTTTTTCGGGGATAAACACTGAAGCTTTCTTT. This encodes CATSSFSGINTEAFF.

The chain recombines TRBV30 with TRBJ2-3; TRBD2 matches 10 bases. Germline-derived CDR1 and CDR2 are GTSNPN and SVGIG (reference sequence). The CDR3 is 14 amino acids. Trimming took 2 bases from V and 8 from J; bases not matched to a gene: 7. The CDR3 protein is CAWSSTSGIGTQYF. As DNA, the CDR3 is TGTGCCTGGAGTAGTACTAGCGGGATCGGTACGCAGTATTTT.

The chain joins TRBV10-1 to TRBJ2-1; 9 bases align to TRBD1. J gave up 7 bases and V 2 bases, and 9 bases lay outside the gene matches. The germline V gene has CDR1 WNHNN and CDR2 SYGVQD (reference sequence). CDR3 length: 16 amino acids. The CDR3 DNA reads as TGCGCCAGCAGTGAGAGAACAGGGGGCGTTCTGAATGAGCAGTTCTTC. It encodes CASSERTGGVLNEQFF.

The chain has TRBV7-3 and TRBJ2-1, with TRBD2 identical over 12 bases. The V segment lost 5 bases and the J segment 4 bases; nucleotides outside the gene matches: 3. Per germline, CDR1 SGHTA and CDR2 FQGTGA. This CDR3 region has 15 residues. The CDR3 loop reads CASSPTSGRYNEQFF. CDR3 DNA sequence: TGTGCCAGCAGCCCAACTAGCGGGAGGTACAATGAGCAGTTCTTC.

The J gene is TRBJ2-7, the V gene TRBV7-8, with D tentatively TRBD1 (6 bases). The germline V gene encodes CDR1 SGHVS and CDR2 FQNEAQ. The V end was cut by 2 bases, the J end by 5 bases, with 13 bases between. The CDR3 has 14 residues. CDR3 protein: CASSLNRVANEQYF. In DNA, the CDR3 is TGTGCCAGCAGCTTAAACAGGGTAGCCAACGAGCAGTACTTC.

This chain joins TRBV29-1 and TRBJ2-4; 7 bases match TRBD1. The germline V gene encodes CDR1 SQVTM and CDR2 ANQGSEA. The CDR3 runs to 16 residues. V shed 0 bases and J 2 bases; nucleotides not matched to a gene: 7. CDR3 loop: CSVEDLTGDPKNIQYF. DNA of the CDR3: TGCAGCGTTGAAGATCTAACAGGGGATCCCAAAAACATTCAGTACTTC.

The rearrangement uses TRBV10-3 and TRBJ2-5; perhaps TRBD1 as D (5 bases). V shed 3 bases and J shed 3 bases, with 11 bases lying between them. There are 14 residues in the CDR3. The germline V gene encodes CDR1 ENHRY and CDR2 SYGVKD. CDR3 loop: CAISESGYEETQYF. The CDR3 nucleotides read TGTGCCATCAGTGAATCAGGGTACGAAGAGACCCAGTACTTC.

The genes are TRBV27 and TRBJ1-6; D is unclear. The CDR3 extends over 15 amino acids. CDR1 is MNHEY, CDR2 SMNVEV, per germline (reference sequence). Trimming removed 6 bases from V and 6 bases from J, with 15 bases in between. The CDR3 DNA reads as TGTGCCAGCAGCCGCGCTAGCGGGATTAATTCACCCCTCCACTTT. Its protein product is CASSRASGINSPLHF.

The chain links TRBV5-1 to TRBJ2-2; D may be TRBD2 (5 bases). Germline V gives CDR1 SGHRS, CDR2 YFSETQ. The V end was cut by 3 bases, the J end by 6 bases, with 9 bases between. This CDR3 comprises 13 residues. DNA of the CDR3: TGCGCCAGCAGCTGGGCGGGCTCCGGGGAGCTGTTTTTT. This sequence encodes CASSWAGSGELFF. Full variable domain (outside the CDR3, taken from reference TRBV5-1 and TRBJ2-2): KAGVTQTPRYLIKTRGQQVTLSCSPISGHRSVSWYQQTPGQGLQFLFEYFSETQRNKGNFPGRFSGRQFSNSRSEMNVSTLELGDSALYLCASSWAGSGELFFGEGSRLTVL.

DNA for the CDR3: TGTGCCAGCAGTTACCCGGAGCCCCAGCATTTT. Translated: CASSYPEPQHF. The chain is built from TRBV6-5 and TRBJ1-5; D unclear. The CDR3 extends over 11 amino acids. In germline, CDR1 is MNHEY, CDR2 SVGAGI. V gave up 2 bases and J gave up 8 bases, with 4 bases separating them.